One and the same sample provided the 21 T cell receptor beta chains below, sequenced in a study of blood T cell repertoires in COVID-19. The table came from immunoSEQ multiplex PCR; TCRdb's copy has only in-frame clones and leaves some out. The table has about 210,000 clones, around four fifths seen once. The sample was PBMCs or T cells enriched from blood (not recorded which). The receptors come from a man between 35 and 55 years old who had recovered from COVID-19.

This sequence joins TRBV6-6 and TRBJ2-1; maybe TRBD1 (5 bases). The V end lost 4 bases, the J end lost 8 bases, and 12 bases lay between the germline ends. Per germline, CDR1 MNHNY and CDR2 SVGAGI (reference sequence). There are 13 residues in the CDR3. As DNA, the CDR3 is TGTGCCAGCAGTTTGGACATCCTCGATGAGCAGTTCTTC. It specifies CASSLDILDEQFF.

The rearrangement joins TRBV5-4 to TRBJ1-3; TRBD1 aligns across 7 bases. The CDR3 extends over 14 amino acids. V was pared by 4 bases and J by 9 bases, with 10 bases of the junction left unmatched. CDR1 and CDR2 (germline): SGHNT, YYREEE (reference sequence). In nucleotides, the CDR3 is TGTGCCAGCAGCCCGGACAGGACTGGGGGCACCATATATTTT. It yields the protein CASSPDRTGGTIYF.

The chain combines TRBV3-1 (or the pseudogene TRBV3-2) with TRBJ1-5; unclear D gene. There are 13 residues in the CDR3. The V end was cut by 8 bases, the J end by 2 bases, with 10 bases between. The germline V gene has CDR1 LGHDT and CDR2 YNNKEL (reference sequence). CDR3 sequence reads: CASSLGRNQPQHF. The CDR3 nucleotides are TGTGCCAGCTCACTGGGCCGCAATCAGCCCCAGCATTTT.

The CDR3 sequence is CASSVPAAAGRGYGYTF. The CDR3 DNA follows: TGTGCCAGCAGTGTCCCGGCAGCAGCCGGTCGAGGATATGGCTACACCTTC. The chain has TRBV2 and TRBJ1-2; D is uncertain. Germline loops: CDR1 SNHLY, CDR2 FYNNEI. This CDR3 is 17 amino acids long. V lost 4 bases and J 5 bases, leaving 23 bases between the germline ends.

The chain is built from TRBV5-1 and TRBJ1-2, with 10 positions matching TRBD1. Germline CDR1 and CDR2: SGHRS and YFSETQ. With 6 bases clipped from V and 3 bases from J, the junction kept 5 bases outside the gene matches. The CDR3 extends over 14 amino acids. The CDR3, as DNA: TGCGCCAGCACGGCGGGGACAGGGGACTATGGCTACACCTTC. It is translated as CASTAGTGDYGYTF.

The chain uses TRBV10-3 and TRBJ2-1, with 10 bases lining up with TRBD2. The CDR3 runs to 14 residues. Germline assignment: CDR1 ENHRY and CDR2 SYGVKD. V lost 4 bases and J lost 7; bases outside the gene matches: 4. CDR3 residues: CAISGSSGRNEQFF. The CDR3 DNA reads TGTGCCATCAGTGGGTCTAGCGGGAGAAATGAGCAGTTCTTC.

This clone was observed once. The chain is built from TRBV30 and TRBJ1-2; 7 bases are a match to TRBD1. CDR3 length equals 14 residues. CDR1 is GTSNPN and CDR2 is SVGIG in the germline V gene (reference sequence). V trimming: 4 bases; J trimming: 5 bases; junction bases outside the gene matches: 10. This CDR3 is CAWNLPGQRYGYTF. The CDR3 DNA reads TGTGCCTGGAATCTACCGGGACAGCGTTATGGCTACACCTTC.

The V gene is TRBV24-1, the J gene TRBJ2-2; D perhaps matches TRBD2 (6 bases). Germline CDR1 reads KGHDR; CDR2 reads SFDVKD. The CDR3 extends over 17 amino acids. V lost 0 bases and J 8 bases, leaving 18 bases between the germline ends. The chain's CDR3 is CATSDLHPGRGRGELFF. CDR3 bases: TGTGCCACCAGTGATTTGCACCCGGGCCGGGGGAGAGGGGAGCTGTTTTTT.

The V gene is TRBV15, the J gene TRBJ1-3; no clear D. CDR1 is LNHNV and CDR2 is YYDKDF in the germline V gene (reference sequence). V lost 3 bases and J 4 bases, leaving 7 bases between the germline ends. The CDR3 loop spans 13 amino acids. This CDR3 is CATSSFRGNTIYF. In DNA, the CDR3 is TGTGCCACCAGCAGCTTTCGGGGAAACACCATATATTTT.

The V call is TRBV6-5, the J call TRBJ2-1; D not certain. Trimming cost V 7 bases and J 9 bases, with 10 bases left between them. Looked up from germline, CDR1 is MNHEY and CDR2 is SVGAGI. The CDR3 has 11 amino acids. CDR3 sequence (DNA): TGTGCCAGCATTCAATTCGGTGAGCAGTTCTTC. It codes for CASIQFGEQFF.

J is TRBJ1-2 and V is TRBV6-5, with 9 positions matching TRBD1. From germline, CDR1 is MNHEY and CDR2 SVGAGI. Germline trimming cut 4 bases from V and 2 bases from J; bases unmatched to any gene: 5. This CDR3 spans 15 amino acids. This CDR3 is CASSSGQGWNYGYTF. The DNA of the CDR3 is TGTGCCAGCAGTTCCGGACAGGGGTGGAACTATGGCTACACCTTC.

This clone showed up many times. This chain links TRBV7-3 with TRBJ2-2, with 8 nucleotides matching TRBD1. The CDR3 totals 19 residues. J was trimmed by 0 bases and V by 5 bases; bases with no gene match: 14. The germline V gene has CDR1 SGHTA and CDR2 FQGTGA. The CDR3 here is CASSDDVRGRVTNTGELFF. CDR3 nucleotide sequence: TGTGCCAGCAGCGACGATGTCAGGGGGCGCGTGACGAACACCGGGGAGCTGTTTTTT.

The chain couples TRBV14 to TRBJ2-1; D perhaps matches TRBD2 (6 bases). This CDR3 is built from 16 residues. Germline CDR1 is SGHDN and CDR2 is FVKESK. Deletions cut 4 bases from V and 7 bases from J, with 20 bases between. The CDR3 loop reads CASSPLASVVKNEQFF. For the CDR3, the DNA is TGTGCCAGCAGCCCCCTAGCTAGCGTGGTAAAGAATGAGCAGTTCTTC.

CDR3 sequence (DNA): TGTGCCACCAGTGACCCTGCGACTAGCACAGATACGCAGTATTTT. Translation: CATSDPATSTDTQYF. The chain links TRBV24-1 to TRBJ2-3; D remains unclear. This CDR3 region has 15 residues. The ends were cut back, 4 bases at V and 0 bases at J, with 10 bases in the middle. Germline V lookup: CDR1 KGHDR, CDR2 SFDVKD.

The CDR3 sequence: CASSSGGRLAGRTDTQYF. CDR3 bases: TGTGCCAGCAGCTCTGGGGGCCGACTAGCGGGGAGGACAGATACGCAGTATTTT. The chain has TRBV5-4 and TRBJ2-3; 11 bases agree with TRBD2. V shed 3 bases and J 3 bases; nucleotides not matched to a gene: 12. CDR1 and CDR2 (germline): SGHNT, YYREEE (reference sequence). The CDR3 has 18 amino acids. The whole variable domain, remainder taken from reference TRBV5-4 and TRBJ2-3, is ETGVTQSPTHLIKTRGQQVTLRCSSQSGHNTVSWYQQALGQGPQFIFQYYREEENGRGNFPPRFSGLQFPNYSSELNVNALELDDSALYLCASSSGGRLAGRTDTQYFGPGTRLTVL.

The chain recombines TRBV4-1 with TRBJ1-4; D is undetermined. This CDR3 comprises 15 residues. The ends were cut back, 0 bases at V and 5 bases at J, with 10 bases in the middle. CDR1 MGHRA and CDR2 YSYEKL come from the germline V gene. The CDR3 DNA is TGCGCCAGCAGCCAAGATCTTGCGGAAAATGAAAAACTGTTTTTT. It encodes CASSQDLAENEKLFF.

CDR3: CASSGPGAGEQYF. The CDR3 DNA reads as TGTGCCAGCAGTGGGCCGGGAGCAGGAGAGCAGTACTTC. The chain couples TRBV2 to TRBJ2-7; possibly TRBD2 for D (6 bases). Germline V gene lookup returns CDR1 SNHLY and CDR2 FYNNEI. This CDR3 comprises 13 residues. V was clipped by 4 bases and J by 7 bases, with 14 bases between them.

The CDR3 loop reads CASSNPGREHNSPLHF. The CDR3 DNA sequence: TGTGCCAGCAGCAACCCGGGACGGGAGCATAATTCACCCCTCCACTTT. The genes are TRBV5-4 and TRBJ1-6, with D maybe TRBD1 (5 bases). CDR1 SGHNT and CDR2 YYREEE come from the germline V gene (reference sequence). The CDR3 extends over 16 amino acids. The V end was cut by 4 bases, the J end by 5 bases, with 16 bases between.

The chain joins TRBV27 to TRBJ1-1, with D perhaps matching TRBD1 (5 bases). The CDR3 length is 15 residues. The germline CDR1 and CDR2 sequences are MNHEY and SMNVEV (reference sequence). V shed 2 bases and J shed 3 bases, with 13 bases lying between them. The DNA of the CDR3 is TGTGCCAGCAGTTTAACAACCGGAGGGGACACTGAAGCTTTCTTT. Residues: CASSLTTGGDTEAFF.

This chain joins TRBV30 and TRBJ2-3; 7 nucleotides agree with TRBD2. V lost 4 bases to trimming and J lost 2 bases; unmatched junction nucleotides: 3. Germline CDR1 and CDR2: GTSNPN and SVGIG (reference sequence). The CDR3 runs 13 residues. The CDR3 reads CAWTSGNTDTQYF. For the CDR3, the DNA is TGTGCCTGGACCAGCGGGAACACAGATACGCAGTATTTT.

This sequence joins TRBV9 and TRBJ2-1; 12 bases fit TRBD2. J was trimmed by 7 bases and V by 5 bases; bases with no gene match: 10. This CDR3 is 16 amino acids long. In germline, CDR1 is SGDLS, CDR2 YYNGEE. Here the CDR3 reads CASSILAGGRVNEQFF. In DNA, the CDR3 is TGTGCCAGCAGTATTCTAGCGGGGGGGCGCGTTAATGAGCAGTTCTTC.